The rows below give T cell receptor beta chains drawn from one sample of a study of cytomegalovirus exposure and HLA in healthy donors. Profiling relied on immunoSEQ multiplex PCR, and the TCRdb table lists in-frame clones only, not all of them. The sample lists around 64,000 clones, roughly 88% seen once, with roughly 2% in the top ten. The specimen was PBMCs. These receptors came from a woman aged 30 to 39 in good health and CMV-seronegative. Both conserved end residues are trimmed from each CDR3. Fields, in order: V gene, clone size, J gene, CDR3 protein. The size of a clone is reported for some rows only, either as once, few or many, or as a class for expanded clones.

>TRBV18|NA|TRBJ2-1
ASSPLAGVENEQF
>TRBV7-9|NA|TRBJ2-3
ASTPGETTSTDTQY
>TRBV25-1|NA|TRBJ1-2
ASSVTGTGGGYP
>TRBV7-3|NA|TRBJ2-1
ASSSGTSSYNEQF
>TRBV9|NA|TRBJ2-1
ASSPRTGTSGRGNEQF
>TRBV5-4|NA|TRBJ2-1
ASSLGRASGFYNEQF
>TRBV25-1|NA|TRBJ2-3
ASSAFSGQAPDTQY
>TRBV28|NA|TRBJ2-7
ASPPAGGIARYEQY
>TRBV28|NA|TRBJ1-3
ASSPQTGRGGNTIY
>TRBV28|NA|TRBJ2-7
ASSSFYEQY
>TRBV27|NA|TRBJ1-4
ASSTKGGNEKLF
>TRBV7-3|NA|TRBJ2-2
ASSPRVGLAGTGELF
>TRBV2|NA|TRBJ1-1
ASSGDFPTEAF
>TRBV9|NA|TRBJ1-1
ATPNRQGLGTEAF
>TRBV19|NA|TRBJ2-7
ASSILFGRGSYEQY
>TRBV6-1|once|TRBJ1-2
ASIGGGGYGYT
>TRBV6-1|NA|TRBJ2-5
ASSELAGEGKTQY
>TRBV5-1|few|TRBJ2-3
ASSSGGRDTQY
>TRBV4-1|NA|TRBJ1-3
ASSQDNGQSSGNTIY
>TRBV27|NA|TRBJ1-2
ASSLRDGGQAYYGYT
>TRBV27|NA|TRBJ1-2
ASRRGGTVTNYGYT
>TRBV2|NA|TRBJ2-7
ASSVGTGVYEQY
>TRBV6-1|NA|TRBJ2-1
ASSAIYNEQF